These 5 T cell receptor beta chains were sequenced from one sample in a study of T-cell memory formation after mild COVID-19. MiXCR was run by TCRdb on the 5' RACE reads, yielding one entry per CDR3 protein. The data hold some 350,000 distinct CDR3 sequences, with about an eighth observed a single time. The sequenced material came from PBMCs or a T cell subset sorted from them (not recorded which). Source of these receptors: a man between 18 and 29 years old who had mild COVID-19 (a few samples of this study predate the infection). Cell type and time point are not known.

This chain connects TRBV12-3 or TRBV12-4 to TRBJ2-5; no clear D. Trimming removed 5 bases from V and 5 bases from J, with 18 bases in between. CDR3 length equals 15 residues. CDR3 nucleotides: TGTGCCAGCAGTATCACTCCGGGCCCCCAGGAGACCCAGTACTTC. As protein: CASSITPGPQETQYF.

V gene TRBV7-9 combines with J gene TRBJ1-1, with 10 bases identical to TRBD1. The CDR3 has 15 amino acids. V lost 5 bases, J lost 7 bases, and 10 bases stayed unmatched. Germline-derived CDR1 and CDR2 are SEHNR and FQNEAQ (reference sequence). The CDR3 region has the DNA TGTGCCAGCAGCCTCCTAGGGACAGGGGATAGTGAAGCTTTCTTT. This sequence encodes CASSLLGTGDSEAFF. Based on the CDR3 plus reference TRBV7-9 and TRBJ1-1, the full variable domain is DTGVSQNPRHKITKRGQNVTFRCDPISEHNRLYWYRQTLGQGPEFLTYFQNEAQLEKSRLLSDRFSAERPKGSFSTLEIQRTEQGDSAMYLCASSLLGTGDSEAFFGQGTRLTVV.

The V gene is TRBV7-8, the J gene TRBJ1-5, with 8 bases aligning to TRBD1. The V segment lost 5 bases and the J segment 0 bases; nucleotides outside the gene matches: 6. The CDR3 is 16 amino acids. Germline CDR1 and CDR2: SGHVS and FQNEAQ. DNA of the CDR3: TGTGCCAGCAGCACGCGGACAGGGTATAGCAATCAGCCCCAGCATTTT. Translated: CASSTRTGYSNQPQHF.

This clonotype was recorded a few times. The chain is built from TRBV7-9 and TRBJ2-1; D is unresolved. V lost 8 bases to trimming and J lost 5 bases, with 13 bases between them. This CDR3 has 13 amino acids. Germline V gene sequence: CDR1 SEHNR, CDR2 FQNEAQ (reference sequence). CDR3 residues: CASGPRADNEQFF. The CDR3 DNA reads TGTGCCAGCGGCCCCCGTGCTGACAATGAGCAGTTCTTC.

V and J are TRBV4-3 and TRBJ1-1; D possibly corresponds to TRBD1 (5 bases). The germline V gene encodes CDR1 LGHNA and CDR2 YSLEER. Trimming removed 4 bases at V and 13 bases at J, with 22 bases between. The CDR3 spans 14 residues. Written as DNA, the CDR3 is TGCGCCAGCAGCCCGCTACCAGGGTCGATTGGGGTTTTCTTT. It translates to CASSPLPGSIGVFF.